Listed below are T cell receptor beta chains from one sample, sequenced in a study of T cell responses to AZD1222 COVID-19 vaccine. The data were produced by immunoSEQ multiplex PCR, yet TCRdb's version contains in-frame clones alone and is incomplete. Counted here are fewer than 200,000 clones, just over 85% occurring once; the ten biggest clones make up around 10%. Here the sequenced sample was peripheral blood, taken 28 days after the second AZD1222 dose. These receptor sequences come from an adult who received the AZD1222 COVID-19 vaccine. Both conserved end residues are part of each CDR3. The D gene is left open where the match is weak. Only some rows state a clone size, as once, few, many or a class for expanded clones.

J gene	D gene	clone size	V gene	CDR3 DNA	CDR3 protein
TRBJ1-1	NA	NA	TRBV10-1	TGCGCCAGCAGCTCCGGGCCCGAAGCTTTCTTT	CASSSGPEAFF
TRBJ2-2	NA	NA	TRBV6-2/TRBV6-3	TGTGCCAGCAGTTATGTAATCGGACAGCTGTTTTTT	CASSYVIGQLFF
TRBJ2-7	TRBD2	NA	TRBV5-1	TGCGCCAGCAGTAACCTTGAGGGACTACCTTCCGAGCAGTACTTC	CASSNLEGLPSEQYF
TRBJ1-1	NA	NA	TRBV6-1	TGTGCCAGCAGTGAGAAGGGGCAGGGGTACACTGAAGCTTTCTTT	CASSEKGQGYTEAFF
TRBJ1-2	NA	NA	TRBV5-1	TGCGCCAGCAGCTTGGAGGGGGGTCATGGCTACACCTTC	CASSLEGGHGYTF
TRBJ1-5	NA	NA	TRBV9	TGTGCCAGCAGCGTAGACGGTAGCAATCAGCCCCAGCATTTT	CASSVDGSNQPQHF
TRBJ2-4	NA	NA	TRBV19	TGTGCCAGTAGTCTCTCGAGGCTAGTAGGGAACATTCAGTACTTC	CASSLSRLVGNIQYF
TRBJ1-2	NA	NA	TRBV7-8	TGTGCCAGCAGCTTAGTGGGGGCGGGTGGCTACACCTTC	CASSLVGAGGYTF
TRBJ1-5	NA	NA	TRBV7-6	TGTGCCAGCAGCTTCAATACAGGACTCAATCAGCCCCAGCATTTT	CASSFNTGLNQPQHF
TRBJ1-2	NA	NA	TRBV18	TGTGCCAGCTCAGCAAAAGCTAACTATGGCTACACCTTC	CASSAKANYGYTF
TRBJ1-4	TRBD1	NA	TRBV7-6	TGTGCCAGCAGCCTCCAAGGGACAGGGGGCCCCGAAAAACTGTTTTTT	CASSLQGTGGPEKLFF
TRBJ1-4	TRBD1	NA	TRBV7-2	TGTGCCAGCAGCATCTACAGGGGAGCAGGGGAAAAACTGTTTTTT	CASSIYRGAGEKLFF
TRBJ2-5	NA	NA	TRBV7-3	TGTGCCAGCAGCGCCGGGTCCCAAGAGACCCAGTACTTC	CASSAGSQETQYF
TRBJ2-1	TRBD2	once	TRBV6-2/TRBV6-3	TGTGCCAGCAGCACAGGACTAGCGGGGGGCAATGAGCAGTTCTTC	CASSTGLAGGNEQFF
TRBJ1-2	NA	NA	TRBV2	TGTGCCAGCATACAGGGTTGGGGTTATGGCTACACCTTC	CASIQGWGYGYTF
TRBJ2-7	NA	NA	TRBV5-5	TGTGCCAGCACTTACGAGCAGTACTTC	CASTYEQYF
TRBJ2-2	NA	few	TRBV5-4	TGTGCCAGCAGCTCGGCCGGGGCTAGGGGCACCGGGGAGCTGTTTTTT	CASSSAGARGTGELFF
TRBJ1-5	NA	once	TRBV7-2	TGTGCCAGCAGCTTAAGAGGCGTGCCTTCCAATCAGCCCCAGCATTTT	CASSLRGVPSNQPQHF
TRBJ2-5	NA	NA	TRBV5-1	TGCGCCAGCAGAGAGAGCCAAGAGACCCAGTACTTC	CASRESQETQYF
TRBJ2-1	NA	NA	TRBV9	TGTGCCAGCAGCGTAGCGGGGGTGGGCTACAATGAGCAGTTCTTC	CASSVAGVGYNEQFF
TRBJ1-3	NA	NA	TRBV7-8	TGTGCCAGCAGCTTAACGGGGCGGGACGGCCTCTCTGGAAACACCATATATTTT	CASSLTGRDGLSGNTIYF
TRBJ2-1	TRBD2	NA	TRBV3-1/TRBV3-2	TGTGCCAGCAGCCGAACAGCGGGGGGAAACAATGAGCAGTTCTTC	CASSRTAGGNNEQFF
TRBJ1-1	NA	NA	TRBV3-1/TRBV3-2	TGTGCCAGCAGCCAACCCGAAACTGAAGCTTTCTTT	CASSQPETEAFF
TRBJ1-2	TRBD1	NA	TRBV5-1	TGCGCCAGCAGCTCATCAGGGGGCTCCTATGGCTACACCTTC	CASSSSGGSYGYTF
TRBJ1-6	NA	NA	TRBV19	TGTGCCAGTAGCCACCTCGGTTCACCCCTCCACTTT	CASSHLGSPLHF
TRBJ1-4	NA	once	TRBV11-3	TGTGCCAGCAGCTTAGAGGCGGGGACTAATGAAAAACTGTTTTTT	CASSLEAGTNEKLFF
TRBJ2-2	TRBD1	NA	TRBV24-1	TGTGCCACCAGTGAGCCAGGACAGGGGGCGGACACCGGGGAGCTGTTTTTT	CATSEPGQGADTGELFF
TRBJ2-7	TRBD1	once	TRBV3-1/TRBV3-2	TGTGCCAGCAGCCAAGATCAGGGGGCCGCTTACGAGCAGTACTTC	CASSQDQGAAYEQYF
TRBJ2-7	NA	once	TRBV5-5	TGTGCCAGCAGCTATCTCGACGAGCAGTACTTC	CASSYLDEQYF
TRBJ1-1	NA	NA	TRBV5-4	TGTGCCAGCAGCCCTGGCGGGCAGTGGAACACTGAAGCTTTCTTT	CASSPGGQWNTEAFF
TRBJ1-1	NA	NA	TRBV28	TGTGCCACCAAGAGAGGTATTGCTTTCTTT	CATKRGIAFF
TRBJ2-1	TRBD1	NA	TRBV5-5	TGTGCCAGCAGCGACGGACAGGACAATGAGCAGTTCTTC	CASSDGQDNEQFF
TRBJ1-1	NA	NA	TRBV21-1	TGTGCCAGCACGACAGGGGAGAACACTGAAGCTTTCTTT	CASTTGENTEAFF
TRBJ2-3	NA	NA	TRBV6-2/TRBV6-3	TGTGCCAGCAGTTACATTGGAAGTGCGCAGTATTTT	CASSYIGSAQYF
TRBJ1-2	TRBD1	few	TRBV29-1	TGCAGCGTTGAACCGGGACAGGCCAACTATGGCTACACCTTC	CSVEPGQANYGYTF
TRBJ1-1	NA	NA	TRBV28	TGTGCCAGCAGTTTATGGGGGGGGACCGGTGAAGCTTTCTTT	CASSLWGGTGEAFF
TRBJ1-5	NA	NA	TRBV6-6	TGTGCCAGCAGCCAAGGGTCGGGGGAGGCCCAGCCCCAGCATTTT	CASSQGSGEAQPQHF
TRBJ1-1	TRBD1	once	TRBV3-1/TRBV3-2	TGTGCCAGCAGCCAAGTCAGTGGACAGGGGGCGCAGAAAGCTTTCTTT	CASSQVSGQGAQKAFF
TRBJ2-1	TRBD2	NA	TRBV5-1	TGCGCCAGCAGTAACGGTTTGCGGGGGGGCAGAACCTACAATGAGCAGTTCTTC	CASSNGLRGGRTYNEQFF
TRBJ1-1	NA	NA	TRBV19	TGTGCCAGTCGGGACTTCGTCGAAACTTTCTTT	CASRDFVETFF
TRBJ2-3	NA	NA	TRBV4-3	TGCGCCAGCAGCCAAAAGACGAGACAGGCCACAGATACGCAGTATTTT	CASSQKTRQATDTQYF
TRBJ2-2	NA	NA	TRBV7-2	TGTGCCAGCAGCCTGGCGGGCTACACCGGGGAGCTGTTTTTT	CASSLAGYTGELFF
TRBJ1-6	NA	NA	TRBV7-2	TGTGCCAGCAGCTTTCGGGGGCAGCGGAATTCACCCCTCCACTTT	CASSFRGQRNSPLHF
TRBJ2-7	TRBD1	few	TRBV4-3	TGCGCCAGCAGCCAAGGACAGGGTAGCTACGAGCAGTACTTC	CASSQGQGSYEQYF